This is a list of T cell receptor beta chains from one sample in a study of T cell responses to AZD1222 COVID-19 vaccine. Here immunoSEQ multiplex PCR was the method, and the copy in TCRdb shows in-frame clones only, minus some. The profile covers roughly 92,000 clones, with around 90% appearing a single time and 8.4% taken by the ten largest. Sequencing used peripheral blood, obtained on day 0 of AZD1222 vaccination. These receptor sequences come from an adult in good health. Both conserved end residues are part of each CDR3. A D gene is named only where the DNA matches it firmly. Size values are once, few and many counts, or a class for expanded clones, and some rows have none.

j_call d_call clone_size v_call cdr3_aa cdr3_nt
TRBJ1-2 . . TRBV29-1 CSVGQNYGYTF TGCAGCGTTGGACAGAACTATGGCTACACCTTC
TRBJ1-2 TRBD1 once TRBV12-3/TRBV12-4 CASSYGTGYGYTF TGTGCCAGCAGCTACGGGACAGGCTATGGCTACACCTTC
TRBJ1-1 . few TRBV5-4 CASSSDGPLGAAEAFF TGTGCCAGCAGCTCTGATGGACCACTCGGGGCGGCTGAAGCTTTCTTT
TRBJ2-3 TRBD2 . TRBV6-4 CASSTGAGGADTQYF TGTGCCAGCTCCACCGGAGCGGGGGGGGCAGATACGCAGTATTTT
TRBJ2-7 . . TRBV5-4 CASSLGQGRNEQYF TGTGCCAGCAGCTTGGGGCAGGGGAGAAACGAGCAGTACTTC
TRBJ2-3 TRBD2 . TRBV5-1 CASNQLAGVTDTQYF TGCGCCAGCAACCAACTAGCGGGGGTTACAGATACGCAGTATTTT
TRBJ1-4 . . TRBV5-1 CASSFEGLNEKLFF TGCGCCAGCAGCTTTGAGGGGCTTAATGAAAAACTGTTTTTT
TRBJ2-3 . once TRBV5-8 CASSLTGTPPTQYF TGTGCCAGCAGCCTCACCGGGACCCCGCCTACGCAGTATTTT
TRBJ1-5 . . TRBV7-6 CASVEGSDRAQPQHF TGTGCCAGCGTAGAGGGGTCGGACCGTGCTCAGCCCCAGCATTTT
TRBJ2-1 TRBD2 few TRBV7-3 CASSPASGYNEQFF TGTGCCAGCAGTCCCGCTAGCGGCTACAATGAGCAGTTCTTC
TRBJ1-5 . . TRBV7-9 CASSFLQEQPQHF TGTGCCAGCAGCTTTTTACAGGAACAACCCCAGCATTTT
TRBJ1-4 . . TRBV30 CAWSLTGNLNEKLFF TGTGCCTGGAGCTTAACTGGCAATCTCAATGAAAAACTGTTTTTT
TRBJ1-5 . . TRBV4-1 CASSQDRGTASNQPQHF TGCGCCAGCAGCCAAGATCGGGGGACCGCAAGCAATCAGCCCCAGCATTTT
TRBJ2-5 . . TRBV6-6 CASSRTDQETQYF TGTGCCAGCAGCAGGACGGACCAAGAGACCCAGTACTTC
TRBJ1-1 TRBD1 once TRBV11-2 CASSSGTGATNTEAFF TGTGCCAGCAGCTCAGGGACAGGGGCCACGAACACTGAAGCTTTCTTT
TRBJ1-6 TRBD1 . TRBV9 CASRTGTDSPLHF TGTGCCAGTAGGACAGGGACCGATTCACCCCTCCACTTT
TRBJ1-3 TRBD1 . TRBV5-5 CASSFDRGPSGNTIYF TGTGCCAGCAGCTTCGACAGGGGGCCCTCTGGAAACACCATATATTTT
TRBJ1-5 . . TRBV5-5 CASSLYEQSNQPQHF TGTGCCAGCAGCTTGTACGAACAGAGCAATCAGCCCCAGCATTTT